Reported below is one T cell receptor (beta chain). This clonotype was observed once. The antigen this receptor binds is unknown. Base qualities are not recorded, but no much larger clone differs from it by a single base. One read offers little support. This entry is derived from a study of T cell repertoires in cytomegalovirus infection (dated by TCRdb to between 2018 and 2021). The study in broad terms: Because public TCR beta signatures pointed to carriage of CMV infection together with the matching HLA type, the HLA type of each donor mattered for the analysis.

The CDR3 measures 16 amino acids from cysteine to phenylalanine. Of all the DNA, just the CDR3 is kept, 48 bases in frame from base 1. The junction carries 14 bases between V and J, which are trimmed by 8 bases and 0 bases respectively. From the germline V gene, CDR1 is ENHRY and CDR2 is SYGVKD. TCRdb records Illumina HiSeq 1500 as the sequencer. TCRdb ran its own pipeline on the public reads, namely fastp trimming at Q25 and MiXCR clone calling, and kept in-frame beta chains. Each entry merges the rows of one CDR3 protein and shows their most common DNA and genes. The sample table lists approximately 150,000 distinct CDR3 sequences, 17% of them with a count of one. Together, the top ten hold 15% to 20% of the sample. Study-level results and caveats: The ex vivo response was dominated by HLA-C-restricted CMV-specific TCR beta clonotypes, and the single most frequent clonotype in two of eight donors was supplied by these HLA-C-restricted clonotypes. In both this cohort and an independent cohort of some 370 donors, the cumulative frequency of public TCR beta family members distinguished carriers of CMV infection plus the relevant HLA type.

The sequence derives from a human donor in good health (CMV status not recorded). Some clones in this sample may be carry-over from other donors' samples. The chain was built from TRBV10-3 and TRBJ2-6, with a weak D call of TRBD1 (6 bases match). Sequencing used CD8+ T cells from PBMCs. The DNA sequence is as follows: TGTGCCATCGGCAGGACAGTGGGCTCTGGGGCCAACGTCCTGACTTTC. Its coded protein is CAIGRTVGSGANVLTF.